This T cell receptor beta chain was sequenced in a study of shared clonotypes between healthy human individuals. At the level of the study: Plates per donor: three CD4 naive, three CD4 memory, two CD8 naive, one CD8 memory.

Original methodology: Junction-only sequences produced by ImmunoSEQ had no quality scores, so filtering differed. The assay was immunoSEQ multiplex PCR, and TCRdb's table has in-frame clones only and misses some. V, J and clone size derive from that table, while D and trimming were established from the DNA sequence. The sample lists about 680,000 clones, 73% occurring once. Donors were healthy HIV-negative adults without recent acute infections or vaccinations. From CD4+ cells came CD45RA+ naive and CD45RA-negative memory subsets. The CDR3 runs to 14 residues. Germline V gene data show CDR1 as MDHEN and CDR2 as SYDVKM. V dropped 5 bases and J dropped 2 bases, with 11 bases sitting between them.

Sequences were obtained from memory CD4+ T cells sorted from blood. Described subset: CD45RA-negative fraction. This TCR was sampled from a woman in her 30s in good health. The chain carries TRBV28 and TRBJ2-3; a weak D match, TRBD1 (5 bases). The CDR3 DNA reads TGTGCCAGCAGTACTCGACAGAACACAGATACGCAGTATTTT. Its translation is CASSTRQNTDTQYF.